The present entry profiles one TCR beta chain with its context. Its antigen is unknown. Germline CDR1 reads KGHSH; CDR2 reads LQKENI. CDR3 length equals 12 residues. The V end was cut by 0 bases, the J end by 6 bases, with 5 bases between. The sample originates from a study of identifying expanded T cells in peripheral blood. General study results and limits: Differentially abundant clones: roughly 1.2 between replicates, 16.4 at roughly 2 weeks, less than 25 at four. Variance in clone template counts between approximately two-week samples significantly increased with total template count across all healthy donors.

Sequencing used immunoSEQ multiplex PCR; TCRdb keeps in-frame clones, though not all of them. Found here are about 89,000 clones, 88% of them singletons; the top ten hold 3% to 4%. No infections or other immune events were documented during collection. This clonotype was obtained from a person between 18 and 75 years old in good health. The chain employs TRBV18 and TRBJ2-5; the D is unclear. Sample: blood. DNA for the CDR3: TGTGCCAGCTCACCACCGGGGAAGACCCAGTACTTC. Its translation: CASSPPGKTQYF.